This TCR beta chain was profiled in a study of T-cell memory formation after mild COVID-19. In its sample, this clonotype was seen once. No antigen is known for it. This CDR3 has 16 amino acids. The J segment lost 1 base and the V segment lost 4 bases, leaving 11 bases of the junction unmatched. Germline V gene data show CDR1 as SQVTM and CDR2 as ANQGSEA. Study-wide points: Certain responding clones were present in pre-infection memory, suggesting participation of cross-reactive memory. Largely, contracting CD4+ clones fell within CM and EM, and contracting CD8+ clones within EMRA.

MiXCR was run by TCRdb on the 5' RACE reads, yielding one entry per CDR3 protein. The sample has around 400,000 distinct CDR3 sequences; roughly 26% are singletons. The TCR comes from an adult woman who had mild COVID-19 (a few samples of this study predate the infection). Cell type and time point are not known. The V call is TRBV29-1, the J call TRBJ1-1; 8 nucleotides agree with TRBD1. Sequenced material: PBMCs or a T cell subset sorted from them (not recorded which). CDR3 region: CSVVFQGAVRNTEAFF. The CDR3 region has the DNA TGCAGCGTTGTGTTCCAGGGGGCCGTTAGGAACACTGAAGCTTTCTTT.